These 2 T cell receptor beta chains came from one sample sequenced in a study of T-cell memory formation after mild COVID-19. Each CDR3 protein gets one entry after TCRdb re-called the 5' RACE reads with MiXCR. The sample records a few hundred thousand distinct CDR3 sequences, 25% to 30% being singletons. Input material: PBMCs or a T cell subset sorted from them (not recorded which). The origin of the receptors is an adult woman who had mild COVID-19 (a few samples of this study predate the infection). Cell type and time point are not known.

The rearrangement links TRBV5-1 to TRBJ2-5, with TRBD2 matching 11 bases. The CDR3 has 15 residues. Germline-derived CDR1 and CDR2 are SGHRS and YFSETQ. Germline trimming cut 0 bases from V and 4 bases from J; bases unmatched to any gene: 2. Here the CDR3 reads CASSLELAGVETQYF. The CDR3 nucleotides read TGCGCCAGCAGCTTGGAACTAGCGGGAGTAGAGACCCAGTACTTC.

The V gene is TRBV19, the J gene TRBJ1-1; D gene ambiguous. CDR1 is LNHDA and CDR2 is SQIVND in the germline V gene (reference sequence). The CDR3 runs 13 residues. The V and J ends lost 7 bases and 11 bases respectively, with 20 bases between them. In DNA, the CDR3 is TGTGCCAGTACCTCCCCCGGGCCATGGGAGGCTTTCTTT. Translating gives CASTSPGPWEAFF.